A single sample is the source of the 22 T cell receptor beta chains below, sequenced in a study of T cell responses to AZD1222 COVID-19 vaccine. The assay was immunoSEQ multiplex PCR, and TCRdb's table has in-frame clones only and misses some. The data hold around 87,000 clones, with more than 80% observed a single time. This specimen was peripheral blood, taken 28 days after the second AZD1222 dose. The receptors originated from an adult who received the AZD1222 COVID-19 vaccine.

This clone was observed once. The rearrangement links TRBV4-2 to TRBJ1-1, with unresolved D. The CDR3 length is 12 residues. Trimming shortened V by 3 bases and J by 5 bases, and 7 bases separated the two germline ends. Germline assignment: CDR1 LGHNA and CDR2 YNFKEQ. The CDR3 sequence: CASSHWTTEAFF. The CDR3 DNA reads as TGTGCCAGCAGCCATTGGACGACTGAAGCTTTCTTT.

This clone is a singleton in its sample. A junction end diverges from the germline sequence, so it may reflect a read error. This chain joins TRBV5-1 and TRBJ1-2; TRBD1 matches 11 bases. Germline lookup yields CDR1 SGHRS and CDR2 YFSETQ. CDR3 length: 13 residues. DNA of the CDR3: TGCGCCAGCAGCCAGGGACAGGGGGACCAACAGGCCTTC. This gives the protein CASSQGQGDQQAF.

V gene TRBV30 combines with J gene TRBJ2-7, with 9 bases identical to TRBD2. Germline V CDR1 and CDR2: GTSNPN, SVGIG (reference sequence). V gave up 2 bases and J gave up 4 bases; unmatched junction bases: 6. This CDR3 region has 14 residues. The chain's CDR3 is CAWSRLAGIYEQYF. The CDR3 nucleotides read TGTGCCTGGAGTAGGCTAGCGGGAATTTACGAGCAGTACTTC. Full variable domain (outside the CDR3, taken from reference TRBV30 and TRBJ2-7): SQTIHQWPATLVQPVGSPLSLECTVEGTSNPNLYWYRQAAGRGLQLLFYSVGIGQISSEVPQNLSASRPQDRQFILSSKKLLLSDSGFYLCAWSRLAGIYEQYFGPGTRLTVT.

The chain uses TRBV7-9 and TRBJ2-2, with D perhaps being TRBD1 or TRBD2 (5 bases each). CDR3 size: 14 residues. Trimming removed 8 bases at V and 2 bases at J, with 12 bases between. The germline V gene has CDR1 SEHNR and CDR2 FQNEAQ (reference sequence). The CDR3 DNA sequence: TGTGCCAGCCCGGTGGGGGATAACACCGGGGAGCTGTTTTTT. Its translation is CASPVGDNTGELFF.

The chain is built from TRBV19 and TRBJ1-1, with TRBD1 as a possible D gene (6 bases). The CDR3 loop spans 17 amino acids. Germline V lookup: CDR1 LNHDA, CDR2 SQIVND (reference sequence). Trimming removed 3 bases at V and 3 bases at J, with 20 bases between. CDR3 amino acids: CASSIGGGREVDTEAFF. CDR3 DNA: TGTGCCAGTAGTATTGGAGGGGGTCGGGAAGTCGACACTGAAGCTTTCTTT.

The rearrangement uses TRBV5-6 and TRBJ2-2; no clear D gene. Trimming took off 0 bases at V and 4 bases at J, with 13 bases between the two ends. Germline V gene sequence: CDR1 SGHDT, CDR2 YYEEEE. The CDR3 sequence is 16 residues long. The CDR3 reads CASSLVSLSVTGELFF. CDR3 bases: TGTGCCAGCAGCTTGGTTTCTCTCTCGGTCACCGGGGAGCTGTTTTTT.

This chain joins TRBV5-6 and TRBJ2-3; a weak D match, TRBD2 (6 bases). V lost 1 base and J 4 bases, leaving 10 bases between the germline ends. Germline V gene lookup returns CDR1 SGHDT and CDR2 YYEEEE. The CDR3 is made up of 14 amino acids. Here the CDR3 reads CASSLTGVADTQYF. Here the CDR3 DNA reads TGTGCCAGCAGCTTGACGGGGGTGGCAGATACGCAGTATTTT.

V usage is TRBV5-4 and J usage is TRBJ1-4; D is possibly TRBD1 (6 bases). CDR3 length: 15 amino acids. With 4 bases removed from V and 7 bases from J, the gap between germline ends came to 17 bases. Per the germline V gene, CDR1 is SGHNT and CDR2 is YYREEE (reference sequence). The CDR3 protein is CASSPEGGRSEKLFF. CDR3 bases: TGTGCCAGCAGCCCCGAGGGGGGGCGCAGTGAAAAACTGTTTTTT. The whole variable domain, filled in from reference TRBV5-4 and TRBJ1-4, reads ETGVTQSPTHLIKTRGQQVTLRCSSQSGHNTVSWYQQALGQGPQFIFQYYREEENGRGNFPPRFSGLQFPNYSSELNVNALELDDSALYLCASSPEGGRSEKLFFGSGTQLSVL.

The chain recombines TRBV5-5 with TRBJ1-3; D not resolved. The V gene's germline CDR1 is SGHKS and CDR2 YYEKEE (reference sequence). CDR3 length: 15 residues. Trimming removed 3 bases at V and 0 bases at J, with 10 bases between. The CDR3 region has the DNA TGTGCCAGCAGCTCGCAGGCGATCTCTGGAAACACCATATATTTT. Amino acid sequence: CASSSQAISGNTIYF.

This sequence joins TRBV2 and TRBJ1-2, with a weak D call TRBD1 (5 bases). Germline V CDR1 and CDR2: SNHLY, FYNNEI. CDR3 length: 14 residues. V was pared by 6 bases and J by 6 bases, with 17 bases between. This CDR3 reads CASSLGGFPDGYTF. The DNA for the CDR3 is TGTGCCAGCAGCCTCGGGGGTTTTCCCGATGGCTACACCTTC. Looking up the rest from reference TRBV2 and TRBJ1-2 gives the full variable domain: EPEVTQTPSHQVTQMGQEVILRCVPISNHLYFYWYRQILGQKVEFLVSFYNNEISEKSEIFDDQFSVERPDGSNFTLKIRSTKLEDSAMYFCASSLGGFPDGYTFGSGTRLTVV.

The gene calls are TRBV5-4 and TRBJ2-7; 8 bases are shared with TRBD2. Germline V gene sequence: CDR1 SGHNT, CDR2 YYREEE (reference sequence). The CDR3 totals 15 residues. Unmatched junction bases numbered 13, after V lost 4 bases and J lost 7 bases. CDR3 in amino acids: CASSTAGTSLGEQYF. The CDR3 bases are TGTGCCAGCAGCACGGCTGGGACTAGTCTTGGTGAGCAGTACTTC. The full variable domain, its missing parts supplied by reference TRBV5-4 and TRBJ2-7, is ETGVTQSPTHLIKTRGQQVTLRCSSQSGHNTVSWYQQALGQGPQFIFQYYREEENGRGNFPPRFSGLQFPNYSSELNVNALELDDSALYLCASSTAGTSLGEQYFGPGTRLTVT.

The chain carries TRBV9 and TRBJ2-3; 11 bases align to TRBD2. Per the germline V gene, CDR1 is SGDLS and CDR2 is YYNGEE. The length of the CDR3 is 20 residues. Unmatched junction bases numbered 16, after V lost 4 bases and J lost 0 bases. CDR3 in DNA: TGTGCCAGCAGCTCCCCCGGGGCTAGCGGGGGGCGGAAAAGCACAGATACGCAGTATTTT. This codes for CASSSPGASGGRKSTDTQYF. Complete variable domain (other parts from reference TRBV9 and TRBJ2-3): DSGVTQTPKHLITATGQRVTLRCSPRSGDLSVYWYQQSLDQGLQFLIQYYNGEERAKGNILERFSAQQFPDLHSELNLSSLELGDSALYFCASSSPGASGGRKSTDTQYFGPGTRLTVL.

This chain uses TRBV2 with TRBJ2-1; TRBD2 agrees at 13 bases. With V trimmed by 9 bases and J by 9 bases, 11 bases remained unmatched. CDR3 size: 15 residues. Germline assignment: CDR1 SNHLY and CDR2 FYNNEI. CDR3 bases: TGTGCCAGAAACACCGGGACTAGCGGGAAGGGTGAGCAGTTCTTC. Translating gives CARNTGTSGKGEQFF.

This clone was recorded only once. The V and J genes are TRBV7-9 and TRBJ1-1; weak D call: TRBD1 (5 bases). The CDR3 length is 12 residues. Trimming took off 5 bases at V and 14 bases at J, with 18 bases between the two ends. CDR1 SEHNR and CDR2 FQNEAQ come from the germline V gene (reference sequence). Here the CDR3 reads CASSRTGEGTFF. In nucleotides, the CDR3 is TGTGCCAGCAGCCGGACGGGCGAGGGGACCTTCTTT.

This sequence joins TRBV12-5 and TRBJ1-1; D not certain. CDR1 and CDR2 (germline): LGHNT, FRNRAP. CDR3 length: 15 amino acids. The V end lost 5 bases, the J end lost 5 bases, and 18 bases lay between the germline ends. CDR3 nucleotide sequence: TGTGCTAGTGGTCATGACCTTTCTTATGAGACTGAAGCTTTCTTT. This translates into CASGHDLSYETEAFF.

The sample holds one count of this clone. V gene TRBV30 combines with J gene TRBJ1-2; D is ambiguous. Per germline, CDR1 GTSNPN and CDR2 SVGIG (reference sequence). The CDR3 covers 11 residues. V lost 1 base and J lost 8, with 8 bases in between. The CDR3, as DNA: TGTGCCTGGAGTGCAGAAGGGGGCTACACCTTC. It yields the protein CAWSAEGGYTF.

This chain uses TRBV25-1 with TRBJ1-1; perhaps TRBD1 as D (6 bases). Germline V gene data show CDR1 as MGHDK and CDR2 as SYGVNS. V lost 5 bases, J lost 6 bases, and 13 bases lay in between. This CDR3 has 13 residues. Here the CDR3 DNA reads TGTGCCAGCAGTCCCACAGGGAATCCTGAAGCTTTCTTT. Protein sequence: CASSPTGNPEAFF.

The chain has TRBV15 and TRBJ1-3; no clear D gene. Germline CDR1 reads LNHNV; CDR2 reads YYDKDF (reference sequence). V lost 2 bases and J 0 bases, leaving 8 bases between the germline ends. The CDR3 is 15 residues long. The CDR3 loop is CATSRNWGSGNTIYF. The DNA of the CDR3 is TGTGCCACCAGCAGAAACTGGGGCTCTGGAAACACCATATATTTT.

V gene TRBV7-2 combines with J gene TRBJ1-4, with D possibly being TRBD1 (5 bases). This CDR3 has 14 amino acids. Trimming pared 5 bases from V and 5 bases from J, leaving 12 bases between. CDR1 SGHTA and CDR2 FQGNSA come from the germline V gene. CDR3 coding DNA: TGTGCCAGCAGCCCACAGCGGGGGAATGAAAAACTGTTTTTT. It is translated as CASSPQRGNEKLFF.

A few counts support this clone. The V gene is TRBV4-1, the J gene TRBJ1-2; D remains unclear. The CDR3 covers 13 residues. Germline CDR1 MGHRA, CDR2 YSYEKL. V lost 4 bases and J 4 bases, leaving 10 bases between the germline ends. Here the CDR3 DNA reads TGCGCCAGCAGCCTCGGACCCGGCTATGGCTACACCTTC. This sequence encodes CASSLGPGYGYTF.

The CDR3 is CASSIGQSEKLFF. CDR3 sequence (DNA): TGTGCCAGTAGTATTGGGCAGAGTGAAAAACTGTTTTTT. The chain recombines TRBV19 with TRBJ1-4, with D hard to call. This CDR3 has 13 residues. Trimming stripped 3 bases from V and 7 bases from J, with 9 bases between. CDR1 and CDR2 (germline): LNHDA, SQIVND (reference sequence).

The rearrangement uses TRBV9 and TRBJ2-1; 13 nucleotides align to TRBD2. With V trimmed by 4 bases and J by 0 bases, 7 bases remained unmatched. CDR1 is SGDLS and CDR2 is YYNGEE in the germline V gene. CDR3 length: 18 residues. The CDR3 region has the DNA TGTGCCAGCAGCCTACGGACTAGCGGGGGCGGCTCCTACAATGAGCAGTTCTTC. Encoded protein: CASSLRTSGGGSYNEQFF.